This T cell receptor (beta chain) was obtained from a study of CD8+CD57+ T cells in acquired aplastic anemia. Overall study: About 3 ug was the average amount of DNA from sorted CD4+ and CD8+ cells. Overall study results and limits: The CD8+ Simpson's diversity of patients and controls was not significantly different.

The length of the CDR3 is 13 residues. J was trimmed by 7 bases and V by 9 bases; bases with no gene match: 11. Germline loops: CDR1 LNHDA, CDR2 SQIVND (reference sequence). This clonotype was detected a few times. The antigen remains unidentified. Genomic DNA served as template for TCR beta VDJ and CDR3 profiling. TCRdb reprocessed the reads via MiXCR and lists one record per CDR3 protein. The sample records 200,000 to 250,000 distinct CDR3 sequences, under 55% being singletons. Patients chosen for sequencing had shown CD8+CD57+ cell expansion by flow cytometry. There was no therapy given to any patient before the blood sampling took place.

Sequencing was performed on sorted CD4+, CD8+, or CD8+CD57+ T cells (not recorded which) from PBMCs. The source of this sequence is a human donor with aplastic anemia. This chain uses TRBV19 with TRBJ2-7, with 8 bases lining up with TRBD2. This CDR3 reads CASSLTGGEEQYF. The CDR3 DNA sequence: TGTGCCAGCAGCTTAACGGGGGGGGAAGAGCAGTACTTC.